This TCR beta chain was recorded in a study of shared clonotypes between healthy human individuals. The ends were cut back, 4 bases at V and 2 bases at J, with 8 bases in the middle. Germline loops: CDR1 KGHSH, CDR2 LQKENI. CDR3 length: 13 residues. The data were produced by immunoSEQ multiplex PCR, yet TCRdb's version contains in-frame clones alone and is incomplete. The sample consists of some 2.3 million clones, approximately 93% of them appearing once. The receptor was derived from a man between 18 and 29 years old in good health. Some clones in this sample may be carry-over from other donors' samples. The source material was naive CD4+ T cells from PBMCs. Subset defined: CD45RA+ positively selected. This chain links TRBV18 with TRBJ1-2; D is ambiguous. The CDR3 region is CASSQGRNYGYTF. Here the CDR3 DNA reads TGTGCCAGCTCACAGGGCAGGAACTATGGCTACACCTTC.